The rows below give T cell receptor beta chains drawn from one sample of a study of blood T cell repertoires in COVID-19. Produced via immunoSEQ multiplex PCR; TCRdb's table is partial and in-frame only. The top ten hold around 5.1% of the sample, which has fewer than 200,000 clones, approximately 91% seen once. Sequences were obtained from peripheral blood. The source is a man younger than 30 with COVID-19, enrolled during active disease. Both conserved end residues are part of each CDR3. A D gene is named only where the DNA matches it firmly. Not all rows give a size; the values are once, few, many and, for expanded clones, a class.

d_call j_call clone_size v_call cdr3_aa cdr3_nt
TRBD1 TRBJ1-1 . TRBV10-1 CASSRTGANTEAFF TGCGCCAGCAGCCGGACAGGGGCGAACACTGAAGCTTTCTTT
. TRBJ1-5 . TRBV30 CAWSFARTLSNQPQHF TGTGCCTGGAGTTTTGCCAGGACACTTAGCAATCAGCCCCAGCATTTT
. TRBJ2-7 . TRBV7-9 CASSFISYEQYF TGTGCCAGCAGCTTCATTAGCTACGAGCAGTACTTC
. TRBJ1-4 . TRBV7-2 CASSPRQADNEKLFF TGTGCCAGCAGCCCCAGGCAGGCCGATAATGAAAAACTGTTTTTT
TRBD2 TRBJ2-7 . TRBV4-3 CASSPREGPYEQYF TGCGCCAGCAGCCCCCGGGAGGGCCCCTACGAGCAGTACTTC
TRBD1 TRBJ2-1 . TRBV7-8 CASSLAGGTGDNEQFF TGTGCCAGCAGCTTAGCTGGGGGGACAGGGGACAATGAGCAGTTCTTC
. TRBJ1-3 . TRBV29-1 CSVDPTGSGNTIYF TGCAGCGTTGACCCGACGGGCTCTGGAAACACCATATATTTT
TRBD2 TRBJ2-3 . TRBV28 CASLGREGGTDTQYF TGTGCCAGCCTCGGGCGGGAGGGGGGGACAGATACGCAGTATTTT
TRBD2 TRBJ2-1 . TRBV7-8 CASSLDPGLAKNEQFF TGTGCCAGCAGCTTAGACCCGGGACTAGCGAAGAATGAGCAGTTCTTC
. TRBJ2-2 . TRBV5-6 CASRLDTGVNTGELFF TGTGCCAGCAGGCTTGATACAGGAGTGAACACCGGGGAGCTGTTTTTT
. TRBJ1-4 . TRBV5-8 CASSAGRSSREKLLF TGTGCCAGCAGCGCAGGGCGTTCCTCGCGGGAAAAACTGCTTTTT
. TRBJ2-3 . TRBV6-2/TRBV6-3 CASSSRGITDTQYF TGTGCCAGCAGTTCACGGGGGATCACAGATACGCAGTATTTT
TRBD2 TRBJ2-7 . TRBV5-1 CASSLKFRNLAGGPSSYEQYF TGCGCCAGCAGCTTGAAGTTCCGCAATCTAGCGGGAGGCCCATCCTCCTACGAGCAGTACTTC
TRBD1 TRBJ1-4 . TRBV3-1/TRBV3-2 CASSPPGTGSATNEKLFF TGTGCCAGCAGCCCCCCCGGGACAGGGTCTGCAACTAATGAAAAACTGTTTTTT
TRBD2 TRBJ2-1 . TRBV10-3 CAISGTSGSEQFF TGTGCCATCAGCGGGACTAGCGGGAGTGAGCAGTTCTTC
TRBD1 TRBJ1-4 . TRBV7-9 CASSLSTGAEKLLF TGTGCCAGCAGCTTGTCGACAGGGGCTGAAAAACTGCTTTTT
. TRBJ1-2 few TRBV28 CASSSDSFYGYTF TGTGCCAGCAGTTCTGACAGCTTCTATGGCTACACCTTC
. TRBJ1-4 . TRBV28 CASSLREKLFF TGTGCCAGCAGTCTGCGGGAAAAACTGTTTTTT
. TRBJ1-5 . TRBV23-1 CASSRHIHRHSNQPQHF TGCGCCAGCAGTCGTCACATTCACCGACATAGCAATCAGCCCCAGCATTTT